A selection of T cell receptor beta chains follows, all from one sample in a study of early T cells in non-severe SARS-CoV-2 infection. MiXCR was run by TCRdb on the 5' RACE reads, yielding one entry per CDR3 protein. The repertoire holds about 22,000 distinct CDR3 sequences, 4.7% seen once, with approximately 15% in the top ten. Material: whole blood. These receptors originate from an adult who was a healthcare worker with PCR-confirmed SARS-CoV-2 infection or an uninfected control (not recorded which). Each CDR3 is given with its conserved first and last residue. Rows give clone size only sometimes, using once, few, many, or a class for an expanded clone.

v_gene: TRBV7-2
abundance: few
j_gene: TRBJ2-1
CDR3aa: CASSLEASFSLNEQFF

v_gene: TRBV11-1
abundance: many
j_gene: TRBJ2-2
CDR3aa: CASSSGLAGTSNTGELFF

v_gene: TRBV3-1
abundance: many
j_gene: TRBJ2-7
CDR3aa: CASSQSVEQYF

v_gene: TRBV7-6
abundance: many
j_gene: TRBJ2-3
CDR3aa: CASSPTWGSTDTQYF

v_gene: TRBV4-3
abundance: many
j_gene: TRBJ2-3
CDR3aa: CASSQDRRQGAATDTQYF

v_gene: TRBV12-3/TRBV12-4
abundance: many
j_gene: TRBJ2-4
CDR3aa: CASSMGQGPHSYF

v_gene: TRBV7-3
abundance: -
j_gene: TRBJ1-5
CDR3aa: CASSWGSNQPQHF

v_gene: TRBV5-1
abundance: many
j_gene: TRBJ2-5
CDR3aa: CASTLEFQETQYF

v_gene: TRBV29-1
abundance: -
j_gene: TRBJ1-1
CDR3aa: CSVDEGPRAFF

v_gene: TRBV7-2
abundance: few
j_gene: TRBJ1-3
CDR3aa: CASSLFRTGATGNTIYF

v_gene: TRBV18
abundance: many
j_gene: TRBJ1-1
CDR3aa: CASSPKSGAFF

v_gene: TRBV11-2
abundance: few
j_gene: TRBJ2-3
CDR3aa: CASSLEGQGYPDTQYF